A selection of T cell receptor beta chains follows, all from one sample in a study of T cells in tuberculosis. Data came from immunoSEQ multiplex PCR; TCRdb stores just in-frame clones and leaves some out. The table lists tens of thousands of clones, 75% to 90% of them singletons. The sample taken for sequencing was PBMCs. These receptors were taken from a donor between 10 and 29 years old with latent tuberculosis or without tuberculosis infection. CDR3s include the opening cysteine and the closing phenylalanine or tryptophan. The order of the fields is clone size, J gene, V gene, CDR3 protein. The size entry is marked missing in some rows and otherwise reads once, few, many or a size class.

clone size: NA; J gene: TRBJ2-7; V gene: TRBV20-1; CDR3 protein: CSATRVYEQYF
clone size: NA; J gene: TRBJ1-1; V gene: TRBV15; CDR3 protein: CATSRGDRVNTEAFF
clone size: NA; J gene: TRBJ2-5; V gene: TRBV7-2; CDR3 protein: CASSEGGEKGETQYF
clone size: NA; J gene: TRBJ1-1; V gene: TRBV4-1; CDR3 protein: CASSLITGDRTGPNTEAFF
clone size: NA; J gene: TRBJ1-2; V gene: TRBV6-6; CDR3 protein: CASSGGGQTYGYTF
clone size: NA; J gene: TRBJ2-1; V gene: TRBV1; CDR3 protein: CTSSPIWQFHLFYNEQFF
clone size: NA; J gene: TRBJ1-3; V gene: TRBV2; CDR3 protein: CASSVRGIPGNTIYF
clone size: NA; J gene: TRBJ1-2; V gene: TRBV2; CDR3 protein: CASSDLGTAYGYTF
clone size: NA; J gene: TRBJ2-7; V gene: TRBV6-6; CDR3 protein: CASQAGGFYEQYF
clone size: NA; J gene: TRBJ1-6; V gene: TRBV5-6; CDR3 protein: CASSLPGHHNSPLHF
clone size: NA; J gene: TRBJ1-1; V gene: TRBV2; CDR3 protein: CASSGGTGGDTEAFF
clone size: NA; J gene: TRBJ1-1; V gene: TRBV4-1; CDR3 protein: CASSRTGGKLVNTEAFF
clone size: NA; J gene: TRBJ1-1; V gene: TRBV6-5; CDR3 protein: CASSYEGNTEAFF
clone size: once; J gene: TRBJ2-7; V gene: TRBV27; CDR3 protein: CASSFGLAAEQYF
clone size: NA; J gene: TRBJ1-1; V gene: TRBV7-2; CDR3 protein: CASSSIPLRTGSNTEAFF
clone size: NA; J gene: TRBJ2-5; V gene: TRBV6-5; CDR3 protein: CASSYKGLQETQYF
clone size: NA; J gene: TRBJ1-2; V gene: TRBV28; CDR3 protein: CASSQITYGYTF
clone size: NA; J gene: TRBJ2-5; V gene: TRBV4-1; CDR3 protein: CASSQEQGVETQYF
clone size: few; J gene: TRBJ1-2; V gene: TRBV12-1; CDR3 protein: CASSFGVGTTPYYGYTF
clone size: NA; J gene: TRBJ1-2; V gene: TRBV30; CDR3 protein: CAWQTGLNYGYTF
clone size: NA; J gene: TRBJ2-2; V gene: TRBV5-4; CDR3 protein: CASSSGTGKRGGELFF
clone size: NA; J gene: TRBJ1-2; V gene: TRBV19; CDR3 protein: CASSIQGPTGARNGYTF
clone size: NA; J gene: TRBJ2-5; V gene: TRBV6-5; CDR3 protein: CASSYVAGGNQETQYF
clone size: NA; J gene: TRBJ2-3; V gene: TRBV25-1; CDR3 protein: CASSTRTSGDTDTQYF